The T cell receptor (beta chain) described here comes from a study of blood T cell repertoires in COVID-19 (dated by TCRdb to the early 2020s). Looking at the study overall: Samples from collaborators originated in the United States, Italy and Spain and spanned both the acute and convalescent phases of COVID-19. A freely available public database, intended as a resource for researchers studying the immune response to SARS-CoV-2, is where the repertoires were released. HLA class I and class II types, where available, came from metadata supplied by the sample provider rather than from assay-based typing. Deeply sampled blood TCRbeta repertoires from subjects exposed to, actively infected with, or recovered from COVID-19 were included in the dataset. Nearly every sample came with metadata listing a de-identified subject ID, COVID-19 status, age in years and sex. The samples were drawn from the first 160 participants of the ongoing ImmuneRACE study and from over 950 subjects provided by 6 global collaborators. The prospective study material was composed of cDNA or gDNA derived from T cells, B-cell-depleted T cells, or PBMCs.

TCRbeta CDR3 regions were amplified from genomic DNA using the immunoSEQ Assay, a bias-controlled multiplex PCR. The authors processed their data as follows. The number of nucleated cells in each sample was estimated from the amplification of reference gene primers within the assay. To quantify the absolute abundance of each unique TCRbeta CDR3 rearrangement, sequence reads were collapsed and filtered. For each sample, productive Simpson clonality was calculated by taking the square root of Simpson's diversity index across productive rearrangements. What TCRdb holds here is the immuneACCESS table cut down to in-frame rearrangements. Part of the clones is not present; checked against another copy, under half of the missing clones reflect an unresolved V gene, and the others are unexplained. That table supplies the V and J calls and clone size; D and trimming were determined from the DNA. Across this sample there are 110,000 or so clones, with around nine tenths seen only once. Roughly 8.9% of the sample rests with the top ten.

The germline V gene supplies CDR1 SGHDT and CDR2 YYEEEE. Relative to germline, V is missing 4 bases and J is missing 7 bases, with 6 bases of the junction outside any gene match. The CDR3 runs 14 amino acids, cysteine and phenylalanine included. Only CDR3 DNA remains: 42 bases, in frame from the first base. A second Seattle source provided samples from volunteer blood donors who had recovered from COVID-19. The collaborating institutions used their own protocols to collect whole blood in K2EDTA tubes. For TCRbeta analysis, collaborators shipped samples as frozen whole blood, isolated PBMCs, or DNA extracted from either of those sample types. Overall results and qualifications from the work: How much clinical and demographic metadata was included differed by source and by participant, and the metadata was provided uncurated.

Note on this clone: This receptor's antigen is unknown. Per-base quality was not reported, and no clone a single base away is much larger than it.

The sequence is built from TRBV5-6 and TRBJ1-4; 8 nucleotides in the junction match TRBD1. Sequenced sample: peripheral blood. The sequence was collected from a woman in her 70s who had recovered from COVID-19. CDR3 reads: CASSLDRGSEKLFF. The DNA reads as follows: TGTGCCAGCAGCCTCGACAGGGGAAGTGAAAAACTGTTTTTT.